One and the same sample provided the 16 T cell receptor beta chains below, sequenced in a study of T cell clones after liver transplantation. Clones were sequenced by immunoSEQ multiplex PCR, and TCRdb holds only the in-frame ones, with some missing. Altogether about 99,000 clones are present, around four fifths being singletons, with the ten largest covering less than 3%. The specimen comprised CD4+ T cells from blood, sampled 45 to 50 months after liver transplant. The receptors come from a human patient who received a liver transplant. A subset of T cells may come from the graft donor.

CDR3 in amino acids: CASSVLAKASVDYGYTF. The CDR3 DNA sequence: TGTGCCAGCAGCGTACTCGCAAAGGCCTCAGTAGACTATGGCTACACCTTC. The chain employs TRBV9 and TRBJ1-2; no clear D. The V gene lost 1 base and the J gene lost 3 bases, with 19 bases spanning the gap. The CDR3 length is 17 residues. The V gene's germline CDR1 is SGDLS and CDR2 YYNGEE.

This clone occurred a few times. The chain is built from TRBV20-1 and TRBJ1-1; D is uncertain. The CDR3 has 11 amino acids. Germline-derived CDR1 and CDR2 are DFQATT and SNEGSKA (reference sequence). CDR3 region: CSRLRNTEAFF. The CDR3 nucleotides are TGCAGCCGACTCCGGAACACTGAAGCTTTCTTT.

The chain has TRBV7-2 and TRBJ1-1; TRBD1 matches 11 bases. Germline CDR1 is SGHTA and CDR2 is FQGNSA. The V and J ends lost 5 bases and 4 bases, in that order; junction bases with no gene match: 6. The CDR3 loop spans 15 amino acids. CDR3 nucleotides: TGTGCCAGCAGCCGGACAGGGGGCGCGGGCACTGAAGCTTTCTTT. It yields the protein CASSRTGGAGTEAFF. Using reference TRBV7-2 and TRBJ1-1 for the parts outside the CDR3, the full variable domain is GAGVSQSPSNKVTEKGKDVELRCDPISGHTALYWYRQSLGQGLEFLIYFQGNSAPDKSGLPSDRFSAERTGGSVSTLTIQRTQQEDSAVYLCASSRTGGAGTEAFFGQGTRLTVV.

The chain couples TRBV11-2 to TRBJ2-7, with 7 bases identical to TRBD1. The CDR3 is made up of 14 amino acids. V gave up 3 bases and J gave up 3 bases; unmatched junction bases: 5. Germline V lookup: CDR1 SGHAT, CDR2 FQNNGV. The CDR3 spells CASSFNRGDYEQYF. The CDR3 DNA reads as TGTGCCAGCAGCTTTAACAGGGGAGACTACGAGCAGTACTTC.

This chain joins TRBV29-1 and TRBJ2-5, with 8 positions matching TRBD1. The germline V gene has CDR1 SQVTM and CDR2 ANQGSEA. Trimming took 6 bases from V and 4 from J; bases not matched to a gene: 7. The CDR3 is 13 residues long. The CDR3 protein is CSVHQGASETQYF. The CDR3 nucleotides read TGCAGCGTACACCAGGGGGCGTCAGAGACCCAGTACTTC. The variable domain in full, completed from reference TRBV29-1 and TRBJ2-5, reads SAVISQKPSRDICQRGTSLTIQCQVDSQVTMMFWYRQQPGQSLTLIATANQGSEATYESGFVIDKFPISRPNLTFSTLTVSNMSPEDSSIYLCSVHQGASETQYFGPGTRLLVL.

The chain is built from TRBV7-9 and TRBJ2-7, with D hard to call. The CDR3 length is 14 residues. The germline CDR1 and CDR2 sequences are SEHNR and FQNEAQ (reference sequence). V was cut by 3 bases and J by 2 bases, with 11 bases left in between. The CDR3 region has the DNA TGTGCCAGCAGCTTTTTAGGCAGAACCTACGAGCAGTACTTC. This gives the protein CASSFLGRTYEQYF.

The chain links TRBV5-6 to TRBJ2-1; tentative D call: TRBD2 (5 bases). Trimming took 0 bases from V and 5 from J, leaving 15 bases between them. The CDR3 runs 16 residues. Per germline, CDR1 SGHDT and CDR2 YYEEEE. In DNA, the CDR3 is TGTGCCAGCAGCTTGGTTTCAGCGGTCGATAACAATGAGCAGTTCTTC. Its protein is CASSLVSAVDNNEQFF.

The V gene is TRBV7-9, the J gene TRBJ2-7; D uncertain. The germline gives CDR1 SEHNR, CDR2 FQNEAQ (reference sequence). The ends were cut back, 1 base at V and 3 bases at J, with 10 bases in the middle. The CDR3 is made up of 14 amino acids. In nucleotides, the CDR3 is TGTGCCAGCAGCTTAGAAGTCGTCAGCTACGAGCAGTACTTC. This gives the protein CASSLEVVSYEQYF.

The chain carries TRBV7-7 and TRBJ2-1; D is possibly TRBD2 (5 bases). The CDR3 runs to 14 residues. The V end was cut by 0 bases, the J end by 3 bases, with 6 bases between. Germline V gene lookup returns CDR1 SSHAT and CDR2 FNYEAQ (reference sequence). CDR3 amino acids: CASSLAGDYNEQFF. CDR3 in DNA: TGTGCCAGCAGCTTAGCGGGAGACTACAATGAGCAGTTCTTC. Supplemented by reference TRBV7-7 and TRBJ2-1, the full variable domain reads GAGVSQSPRYKVTKRGQDVTLRCDPISSHATLYWYQQALGQGPEFLTYFNYEAQPDKSGLPSDRFSAERPEGSISTLTIQRTEQRDSAMYRCASSLAGDYNEQFFGPGTRLTVL.

The chain is built from TRBV7-3 and TRBJ2-1; 7 nucleotides match TRBD2. CDR1 and CDR2 from the germline V gene are SGHTA and FQGTGA. This CDR3 spans 15 amino acids. V trimming: 6 bases; J trimming: 7 bases; junction bases outside the gene matches: 12. For the CDR3, the DNA is TGTGCCAGCAGTCCGACGAGCGGGAAGTGGAATGAGCAGTTCTTC. This codes for CASSPTSGKWNEQFF.

In its sample, this clone was seen once. The V gene is TRBV7-3, the J gene TRBJ2-7, with 9 bases aligning to TRBD1. The CDR3 is 14 residues long. V trimming: 3 bases; J trimming: 3 bases; junction bases outside the gene matches: 3. Per germline, CDR1 SGHTA and CDR2 FQGTGA. The CDR3 reads CASSLGTGIYEQYF. CDR3 bases: TGTGCCAGCAGCTTGGGGACAGGGATCTACGAGCAGTACTTC.

This clone was seen only a few times. V and J are TRBV5-8 and TRBJ1-5; D is unclear. Germline loops: CDR1 SGHTS, CDR2 YDEGEE. The V end was cut by 0 bases, the J end by 5 bases, with 6 bases between. The CDR3 contains 13 residues. The CDR3 DNA sequence: TGTGCCAGCAGCTTGGACGGAGATCAGCCCCAGCATTTT. It encodes CASSLDGDQPQHF.

The genes are TRBV14 and TRBJ2-1; tentative D call: TRBD2 (6 bases). Deletions cut 1 base from V and 9 bases from J, with 13 bases between. Germline V gives CDR1 SGHDN, CDR2 FVKESK. The CDR3 is made up of 14 amino acids. The CDR3 nucleotides read TGTGCCAGCAGCCAAGTATACGGGAGCGGTGAGCAGTTCTTC. Its protein product is CASSQVYGSGEQFF.

The CDR3 loop is CASSRWGGTQETQYF. DNA of the CDR3: TGTGCCAGCAGTCGTTGGGGAGGGACCCAAGAGACCCAGTACTTC. V gene TRBV7-7 combines with J gene TRBJ2-5, with TRBD2 matching 7 bases. Germline V gives CDR1 SSHAT, CDR2 FNYEAQ (reference sequence). After removal of 6 bases from V and 1 base from J, the junction contained 8 bases not matched to a gene. The CDR3 spans 15 residues.

This chain joins TRBV27 and TRBJ2-2, with D perhaps TRBD2 (6 bases). With 8 bases removed from V and 1 base from J, the gap between germline ends came to 20 bases. The CDR3 consists of 17 residues. CDR1 MNHEY and CDR2 SMNVEV come from the germline V gene (reference sequence). Here the CDR3 reads CASGLWGLTRNTGELFF. The CDR3 DNA sequence: TGTGCCAGCGGGCTATGGGGACTCACCCGGAACACCGGGGAGCTGTTTTTT.

This sequence joins TRBV5-4 and TRBJ1-1; D gene ambiguous. V was pared by 7 bases and J by 6 bases, with 10 bases between. Looked up from germline, CDR1 is SGHNT and CDR2 is YYREEE (reference sequence). There are 11 residues in the CDR3. For the CDR3, the DNA is TGTGCCAGCGGCAAAGATTCTGAAGCTTTCTTT. Translated, it gives CASGKDSEAFF.